Presented here are 32 T cell receptor beta chains from one specimen sequenced in a study of blood T cells in healthy people across ages. A second PCR of about 7 to 12 cycles used a sample-barcoded 5' primer and a J-beta primer mix. TCRdb re-called the 5' RACE reads through MiXCR, storing one row per CDR3 protein. The sample consists of just over 800,000 distinct CDR3 sequences, approximately 65% of them appearing once. The sequenced sample consisted of blood. These TCRs come from a man younger than 40 in good health.

The table lists this clonotype with a few counts. This chain connects TRBV7-3 to TRBJ2-1, with D perhaps TRBD1 (5 bases). The germline V and J ends were trimmed by 5 bases and 8 bases, with 13 bases remaining between them. This CDR3 is 13 amino acids long. Germline values: CDR1 SGHTA, CDR2 FQGTGA. The chain's CDR3 is CASSVGLGDEQFF. CDR3 nucleotide sequence: TGTGCCAGCAGCGTGGGTCTAGGGGATGAGCAGTTCTTC.

This clonotype was picked up a small number of times. The chain employs TRBV6-6 and TRBJ2-7; D not certain. Trimming removed 4 bases from V and 6 bases from J, with 16 bases in between. The length of the CDR3 is 14 residues. CDR1 and CDR2 from the germline V gene are MNHNY and SVGAGI (reference sequence). The CDR3 DNA is TGTGCCAGCAGTTGGGATGGTTCCAGTGGCGAGCAGTACTTC. Amino acid sequence: CASSWDGSSGEQYF.

This clonotype was seen a few times. The chain uses TRBV25-1 and TRBJ1-2; D may be TRBD1 (6 bases). V lost 3 bases and J lost 2, with 7 bases in between. The CDR3 runs 13 residues. The V gene's germline CDR1 is MGHDK and CDR2 SYGVNS. CDR3 nucleotide sequence: TGTGCCAGCAGTGATGGACAGAACTATGGCTACACCTTC. Its translation is CASSDGQNYGYTF.

The chain recombines TRBV11-1 with TRBJ2-1; the D gene is possibly TRBD1 (5 bases). The DNA end favors TRBJ2-7, so the J call may be wrong. Per the germline V gene, CDR1 is SGHAT and CDR2 is FQDESV (reference sequence). There are 14 residues in the CDR3. CDR3 coding DNA: TGTGCCAGCAGCCAAACAGGTAATCGGCAGGAGCAGTACTTC. It yields the protein CASSQTGNRQEQYF.

V usage is TRBV28 and J usage is TRBJ2-4; 7 bases align to TRBD1. Judging by the DNA end, TRBJ2-7 fits better; the J call may be wrong. The CDR3 consists of 14 residues. Per germline, CDR1 MDHEN and CDR2 SYDVKM. CDR3 DNA: TGTGCCAGCAGTTCGACGACAGGGATTTACGAGCAGTACTTC. Translated, it gives CASSSTTGIYEQYF.

This clonotype was counted a few times. This sequence joins TRBV7-9 and TRBJ2-2; D is uncertain. The germline CDR1 and CDR2 sequences are SEHNR and FQNEAQ (reference sequence). This CDR3 has 14 amino acids. The germline V and J ends were trimmed by 3 bases and 2 bases, with 7 bases remaining between them. CDR3 amino acids: CASSFPQNTGELFF. Written as DNA, the CDR3 is TGTGCCAGCAGCTTCCCACAAAACACCGGGGAGCTGTTTTTT. Full variable domain (rest looked up from reference TRBV7-9 and TRBJ2-2): DTGVSQNPRHKITKRGQNVTFRCDPISEHNRLYWYRQTLGQGPEFLTYFQNEAQLEKSRLLSDRFSAERPKGSFSTLEIQRTEQGDSAMYLCASSFPQNTGELFFGEGSRLTVL.

This clonotype was picked up one time. The chain uses TRBV7-2 and TRBJ1-4, with TRBD1 identical over 8 bases. The V gene end was trimmed by 5 bases and the J gene end by 8 bases; junction bases not matched to a gene: 10. This CDR3 is 15 amino acids long. The germline V gene encodes CDR1 SGHTA and CDR2 FQGNSA. The CDR3 is CASSPTDRAGEKLFF. The CDR3 DNA reads TGTGCCAGCAGCCCAACGGACAGGGCGGGGGAAAAACTGTTTTTT.

The V gene is TRBV9, the J gene TRBJ2-3; maybe TRBD1 (6 bases). The CDR3 sequence is 14 residues long. The V end was cut by 5 bases, the J end by 6 bases, with 16 bases between. Germline CDR1 SGDLS, CDR2 YYNGEE. The CDR3 DNA is TGTGCCAGCAGTGGACAGCCACTCCTTGATACGCAGTATTTT. Its protein is CASSGQPLLDTQYF.

This chain connects TRBV30 to TRBJ2-6, with unresolved D. Germline loops: CDR1 GTSNPN, CDR2 SVGIG (reference sequence). The CDR3 has 15 amino acids. Trimming took off 5 bases at V and 0 bases at J, with 11 bases between the two ends. CDR3 residues: CAWFGRSSGANVLTF. CDR3 nucleotide sequence: TGTGCCTGGTTTGGCCGCTCCTCTGGGGCCAACGTCCTGACTTTC.

The V call is TRBV27, the J call TRBJ2-1; the match to TRBD2 covers 13 bases. CDR1 MNHEY and CDR2 SMNVEV come from the germline V gene (reference sequence). V was clipped by 0 bases and J by 6 bases; unmatched bases: 5. The CDR3 has 17 amino acids. In DNA, the CDR3 is TGTGCCAGCAGTTTATCGAGGGGACTAGCGGGGTCCAATGAGCAGTTCTTC. Its translation: CASSLSRGLAGSNEQFF.

This clonotype was counted at least ten times. In DNA, the CDR3 is TGCGCCAGCAGCCAAGCCCCGACTAGCGGAGACATCCAAGAGACCCAGTACTTC. Translation gives CASSQAPTSGDIQETQYF. V is TRBV4-3 and J is TRBJ2-5; 9 positions match TRBD2. V gave up 1 base and J gave up 1 base; unmatched junction bases: 10. This CDR3 has 18 amino acids. Germline CDR1 is LGHNA and CDR2 is YSLEER.

This chain joins TRBV28 and TRBJ2-7; D is perhaps TRBD1 (6 bases). V shed 1 base and J shed 3 bases, with 10 bases lying between them. The germline V gene has CDR1 MDHEN and CDR2 SYDVKM. The CDR3 spans 14 residues. CDR3 bases: TGTGCCAGCAGTTTATCAGGGGTTAACTACGAGCAGTACTTC. Encoded protein: CASSLSGVNYEQYF.

The table lists this clonotype with a few counts. This rearrangement joins TRBV20-1 to TRBJ2-1, with D possibly called TRBD1 or TRBD2 (6 bases each). Germline V gives CDR1 DFQATT, CDR2 SNEGSKA (reference sequence). V was pared by 0 bases and J by 4 bases, with 16 bases between. This CDR3 spans 16 amino acids. The chain's CDR3 is CSARDKRGAVYNEQFF. The CDR3 DNA follows: TGCAGTGCTAGAGATAAGAGGGGGGCGGTTTACAATGAGCAGTTCTTC.

The chain employs TRBV29-1 and TRBJ2-4; D possibly corresponds to TRBD1 (5 bases). The J call could be wrong; TRBJ2-7 is a better fit for the DNA end. Germline-derived CDR1 and CDR2 are SQVTM and ANQGSEA. The CDR3 is made up of 14 amino acids. CDR3 protein: CSVEPAGNSYEQYF. The CDR3 region has the DNA TGCAGCGTTGAACCGGCAGGGAACTCCTACGAGCAGTACTTC.

V is TRBV6-1 and J is TRBJ1-2, with D possibly TRBD1 on 5 matching bases. Germline V lookup: CDR1 MNHNS, CDR2 SASEGT. Trimming took off 1 base at V and 10 bases at J, with 16 bases between the two ends. CDR3 length equals 14 residues. CDR3 loop: CASSEGRGEEYYTF. The CDR3 nucleotides read TGTGCCAGCAGTGAAGGTCGGGGGGAAGAATACTACACCTTC.

This clonotype was recorded only once. The chain joins TRBV7-2 to TRBJ1-2; 7 nucleotides line up with TRBD1. Per the germline V gene, CDR1 is SGHTA and CDR2 is FQGNSA. V shed 5 bases, J shed 7 bases, and the junction held 7 bases outside the gene matches. CDR3 length equals 13 residues. The CDR3 DNA reads TGTGCCAGCAGCATAGACAGGGTCGGTGGCTACACCTTC. Translated: CASSIDRVGGYTF.

The chain joins TRBV20-1 to TRBJ2-1, with D perhaps given as TRBD1 or TRBD2 (6 bases each). V shed 5 bases and J shed 6 bases, with 20 bases lying between them. The CDR3 covers 15 residues. Germline loops: CDR1 DFQATT, CDR2 SNEGSKA (reference sequence). CDR3 DNA sequence: TGCAGTGCTGGATTCTACGGGGGCATATCCAATGAGCAGTTCTTC. Protein sequence: CSAGFYGGISNEQFF.

V is TRBV25-1 and J is TRBJ2-6, with 8 bases aligning to TRBD1. V shed 4 bases and J 0 bases; nucleotides not matched to a gene: 2. This CDR3 has 16 amino acids. Looked up from germline, CDR1 is MGHDK and CDR2 is SYGVNS. CDR3 nucleotide sequence: TGTGCCAGCAGTGGTGGGACAGGCTCTGGGGCCAACGTCCTGACTTTC. Translated: CASSGGTGSGANVLTF. The full variable domain, in which reference TRBV25-1 and TRBJ2-6 provide the parts outside the CDR3, is EADIYQTPRYLVIGTGKKITLECSQTMGHDKMYWYQQDPGMELHLIHYSYGVNSTEKGDLSSESTVSRIRTEHFPLTLESARPSHTSQYLCASSGGTGSGANVLTFGAGSRLTVL.

This clonotype was seen ten or more times. The chain is built from TRBV7-9 and TRBJ2-3, with D possibly matching TRBD2 (6 bases). The germline CDR1 and CDR2 sequences are SEHNR and FQNEAQ (reference sequence). V was shortened by 1 base and J by 5 bases, with 10 bases between the two germline ends. The CDR3 runs 14 residues. The CDR3 sequence: CASSLGPGGDTQYF. The CDR3 DNA follows: TGTGCCAGCAGCTTAGGGCCCGGGGGAGATACGCAGTATTTT.

J is TRBJ2-1 and V is TRBV29-1; D gene uncertain. CDR3 length equals 12 residues. V lost 0 bases and J 6 bases, leaving 6 bases between the germline ends. Looked up from germline, CDR1 is SQVTM and CDR2 is ANQGSEA. The CDR3 protein is CSVEENSNEQFF. For the CDR3, the DNA is TGCAGCGTTGAAGAGAATAGCAATGAGCAGTTCTTC.

The chain couples TRBV12-3 or TRBV12-4 to TRBJ1-2, with D hard to call. The length of the CDR3 is 12 residues. Trimming pared 8 bases from V and 4 bases from J, leaving 11 bases between. The CDR3 here is CASQRGPYGYTF. The CDR3 nucleotides are TGTGCCAGCCAGAGAGGGCCCTATGGCTACACCTTC.

This chain connects TRBV4-2 to TRBJ2-1; D could derive from TRBD1 or TRBD2 (6 bases each). The length of the CDR3 is 16 residues. V was pared by 1 base and J by 2 bases, with 12 bases between. Germline V gene data show CDR1 as LGHNA and CDR2 as YNFKEQ. For the CDR3, the DNA is TGTGCCAGCAGCCAAGTGGAGGGGGGCCCCTACAATGAGCAGTTCTTC. Its protein product is CASSQVEGGPYNEQFF.

This rearrangement joins TRBV7-6 to TRBJ2-3; D gene uncertain. The CDR3 contains 14 residues. The germline V gene has CDR1 SGHVS and CDR2 FNYEAQ. With 5 bases removed from V and 7 bases from J, the gap between germline ends came to 16 bases. CDR3 sequence (DNA): TGTGCCAGCAGCCCCGGCTCCCCTCGGAATACGCAGTATTTT. Its translation: CASSPGSPRNTQYF.

This clonotype was detected a few times. The chain links TRBV6-5 to TRBJ2-5; TRBD1 matches at 9 bases. The CDR3 sequence is 13 residues long. The V gene's germline CDR1 is MNHEY and CDR2 SVGAGI. Trimming at V came to 1 base and at J to 11 bases, leaving 5 bases not matched to a gene. Here the CDR3 DNA reads TGTGCCAGCAGTTACTACAGGGGGCGGGAGCAGTACTTC. Its protein product is CASSYYRGREQYF.

The sample holds a few counts of this clonotype. The chain carries TRBV4-2 and TRBJ2-7; TRBD1 might be the D (6 bases). The CDR3 loop spans 14 amino acids. From germline, CDR1 is LGHNA and CDR2 YNFKEQ. V gave up 1 base and J gave up 6 bases, with 13 bases separating them. CDR3 in amino acids: CASSQGTGFIEQYF. CDR3 DNA: TGTGCCAGCAGCCAAGGAACAGGGTTTATCGAGCAGTACTTC.

CDR3 DNA: TGTGCCAGCAGCCGGGGACTCGTGCCCACAGATACGCAGTATTTT. This codes for CASSRGLVPTDTQYF. J is TRBJ2-3 and V is TRBV5-5; tentatively, D is TRBD2 (6 bases). CDR3 length: 15 amino acids. Germline values: CDR1 SGHKS, CDR2 YYEKEE (reference sequence). Deletions cut 4 bases from V and 2 bases from J, with 14 bases between. Based on the CDR3 plus reference TRBV5-5 and TRBJ2-3, the full variable domain is DAGVTQSPTHLIKTRGQQVTLRCSPISGHKSVSWYQQVLGQGPQFIFQYYEKEERGRGNFPDRFSARQFPNYSSELNVNALLLGDSALYLCASSRGLVPTDTQYFGPGTRLTVL.

This chain connects TRBV28 to TRBJ2-1; no clear D gene. Germline loops: CDR1 MDHEN, CDR2 SYDVKM. CDR3 length equals 16 residues. The V end was cut by 3 bases, the J end by 5 bases, with 17 bases between. The CDR3 nucleotides are TGTGCCAGCAGTTTCCGGCTAGAAGGGCCCAACAATGAGCAGTTCTTC. Its translation is CASSFRLEGPNNEQFF.

This sequence joins TRBV28 and TRBJ2-7; TRBD2 matches 11 bases. This CDR3 spans 17 amino acids. Trimming cost V 6 bases and J 0 bases; bases outside gene matches: 10. Germline CDR1 and CDR2: MDHEN and SYDVKM. The CDR3 DNA reads as TGTGCCAGCAGGATAGCGGGGGGGCAGGAAAGCTCCTACGAGCAGTACTTC. Translated, it gives CASRIAGGQESSYEQYF.

The chain joins TRBV6-5 to TRBJ1-4; D is uncertain. Germline CDR1 and CDR2: MNHEY and SVGAGI. The CDR3 is 14 amino acids. The V end lost 2 bases, the J end lost 4 bases, and 8 bases lay between the germline ends. CDR3 DNA: TGTGCCAGCAGTTACCAGTACGGTAATGAAAAACTGTTTTTT. Residues: CASSYQYGNEKLFF.

The chain uses TRBV5-1 and TRBJ2-5; D is perhaps TRBD1 (6 bases). This CDR3 has 15 residues. V was trimmed by 4 bases and J by 1 base, leaving 14 bases between them. CDR1 and CDR2 (germline): SGHRS, YFSETQ. The CDR3 sequence: CASSQGHTIQETQYF. In DNA form, the CDR3 reads TGCGCCAGCAGCCAGGGACATACCATCCAAGAGACCCAGTACTTC.

This clonotype was counted only a few times. The V call is TRBV20-1, the J call TRBJ2-7; unclear D gene. The CDR3 is made up of 13 amino acids. The germline gives CDR1 DFQATT, CDR2 SNEGSKA (reference sequence). Between the trimmed V and J ends, which lost 0 bases and 2 bases, there was a span of 8 bases. This CDR3 reads CSARDRVTYEQYF. CDR3 in DNA: TGCAGTGCTAGAGATCGAGTTACCTACGAGCAGTACTTC.

Only a few counts were recorded for this clonotype. The chain recombines TRBV25-1 with TRBJ2-2; 12 bases line up with TRBD1. The germline V gene has CDR1 MGHDK and CDR2 SYGVNS. The V segment lost 3 bases and the J segment 10 bases; nucleotides outside the gene matches: 9. The CDR3 loop spans 16 amino acids. The CDR3 here is CASSDPSGTGGAELFF. The CDR3 DNA sequence: TGTGCCAGCAGTGATCCTTCCGGGACAGGGGGCGCGGAGCTGTTTTTT.